Each of the 30 T cell receptor beta chains below was sequenced from the same sample in a study of blood T cells in healthy people across ages. Using a J-beta primer mix together with a sample-barcoded 5' primer, a second PCR was run for roughly 7 to 11 cycles. One entry per CDR3 protein results from TCRdb running MiXCR on the 5' RACE reads. The sample lists around 1,700,000 distinct CDR3 sequences, 28% occurring once. Input material: blood. These TCRs come from a young woman in good health.

This clonotype came up many times. The chain carries TRBV20-1 and TRBJ2-7; 7 bases fit TRBD2. Losses at the gene ends were 0 bases for V and 6 bases for J; bases not matched to a gene: 11. There are 15 residues in the CDR3. In germline, CDR1 is DFQATT, CDR2 SNEGSKA (reference sequence). CDR3 nucleotide sequence: TGCAGTGCTAGAGATCGGCTAGCGGTCTACCCCGAGCAGTACTTC. This codes for CSARDRLAVYPEQYF.

This chain links TRBV6-2 or TRBV6-3 with TRBJ1-2; tentative D call: TRBD1 (5 bases). CDR1 is MNHEY, CDR2 SVGEGT, per germline. The V gene lost 2 bases and the J gene lost 7 bases, with 11 bases spanning the gap. The CDR3 is 13 amino acids. The CDR3 reads CASSYALRGGYTF. In DNA, the CDR3 is TGTGCCAGCAGTTACGCCCTTAGGGGTGGCTACACCTTC.

The chain uses TRBV3-1 and TRBJ1-2, with D tentatively TRBD1 (5 bases). The CDR3 is 12 amino acids. The germline V gene encodes CDR1 LGHDT and CDR2 YNNKEL (reference sequence). Deletions cut 5 bases from V and 8 bases from J, with 12 bases between. The CDR3 nucleotides read TGTGCCAGCAGCGTGGGGGACTTAGGCTACACCTTC. It codes for CASSVGDLGYTF.

V usage is TRBV6-6 and J usage is TRBJ1-2, with no clear D. Trimming took 0 bases from V and 2 from J, leaving 7 bases between them. This CDR3 has 14 residues. Germline values: CDR1 MNHNY, CDR2 SVGAGI (reference sequence). This CDR3 is CASSYSSQNYGYTF. CDR3 bases: TGTGCCAGCAGTTACTCTTCCCAGAACTATGGCTACACCTTC.

This rearrangement joins TRBV19 to TRBJ2-5, with D maybe TRBD1 (6 bases). This CDR3 is 13 amino acids long. Deletions cut 7 bases from V and 5 bases from J, with 14 bases between. Germline CDR1 and CDR2: LNHDA and SQIVND (reference sequence). The CDR3 region has the DNA TGTGCCAGTACCGGACAGTTGGGGGAGACCCAGTACTTC. Residues: CASTGQLGETQYF.

A few counts support this clonotype. This chain links TRBV28 with TRBJ2-1, with D unclear. Germline CDR1 reads MDHEN; CDR2 reads SYDVKM. The CDR3 is 16 residues long. The germline V and J ends were trimmed by 2 bases and 0 bases, with 11 bases remaining between them. The CDR3 bases are TGTGCCAGCAGTTTAATTTCTACAACCTCCTACAATGAGCAGTTCTTC. Protein: CASSLISTTSYNEQFF.

The chain is built from TRBV29-1 and TRBJ1-1; D remains ambiguous. The CDR3 length is 13 residues. The germline V gene has CDR1 SQVTM and CDR2 ANQGSEA. Trimming left V 5 bases short and J 1 base short, with 11 bases between. Here the CDR3 reads CSVRTEENTEAFF. The CDR3 DNA reads as TGCAGCGTTCGGACGGAGGAGAACACTGAAGCTTTCTTT.

With regard to this clonotype: With a much larger clone just one base away, this may be a read error. This chain uses TRBV7-2 with TRBJ2-7; 13 bases match TRBD2. CDR1 is SGHTA, CDR2 FQGNSA, per germline. This CDR3 has 16 residues. CDR3 region: CVSSLRGLAGPHEQYF. Written as DNA, the CDR3 is TGTGTCAGCAGCTTAAGGGGACTAGCGGGGCCCCACGAGCAGTACTTC.

This clonotype was seen only a few times. The chain uses TRBV2 and TRBJ1-5, with a tentative D call TRBD1 (6 bases). Trimming shortened V by 9 bases and J by 5 bases, and 14 bases separated the two germline ends. The CDR3 covers 13 residues. Germline values: CDR1 SNHLY, CDR2 FYNNEI. The CDR3 nucleotides are TGTGCCAGTGGAGGGGGGCCGCATCAGCCCCAGCATTTT. Translation: CASGGGPHQPQHF. Drawing the rest from reference TRBV2 and TRBJ1-5, the complete variable domain is EPEVTQTPSHQVTQMGQEVILRCVPISNHLYFYWYRQILGQKVEFLVSFYNNEISEKSEIFDDQFSVERPDGSNFTLKIRSTKLEDSAMYFCASGGGPHQPQHFGDGTRLSIL.

Many counts were recorded for this clonotype. V usage is TRBV15 and J usage is TRBJ2-7, with no clear D. V lost 1 base and J 2 bases, leaving 9 bases between the germline ends. In germline, CDR1 is LNHNV, CDR2 YYDKDF (reference sequence). The CDR3 covers 14 residues. The CDR3 protein is CATSRGGRTYEQYF. Written as DNA, the CDR3 is TGTGCCACCAGCAGAGGAGGTCGGACCTACGAGCAGTACTTC.

The gene calls are TRBV20-1 and TRBJ2-2; D gene ambiguous. This CDR3 has 13 residues. The germline CDR1 and CDR2 sequences are DFQATT and SNEGSKA (reference sequence). Trimming removed 3 bases from V and 4 bases from J, with 9 bases in between. For the CDR3, the DNA is TGCAGTGCTAGGTACCAGAGCACCGGGGAGCTGTTTTTT. It yields the protein CSARYQSTGELFF.

This clonotype was seen a few times. V gene TRBV7-2 combines with J gene TRBJ2-1; 7 bases align to TRBD2. Trimming at V came to 3 bases and at J to 1 base, leaving 6 bases not matched to a gene. The CDR3 totals 16 residues. Germline V CDR1 and CDR2: SGHTA, FQGNSA. The CDR3 region has the DNA TGTGCCAGCAGCTTCGGGGCGGGAGTGTCCTACAATGAGCAGTTCTTC. It is translated as CASSFGAGVSYNEQFF.

Many counts were recorded for this clonotype. The gene calls are TRBV28 and TRBJ1-2; the D is unclear. The CDR3 loop spans 14 amino acids. Germline assignment: CDR1 MDHEN and CDR2 SYDVKM. The V end lost 2 bases, the J end lost 8 bases, and 15 bases lay between the germline ends. CDR3 sequence: CASSLGIGFVGYTF. The CDR3 region has the DNA TGTGCCAGCAGTTTAGGAATAGGGTTCGTAGGCTACACCTTC.

Only one count was recorded for this clonotype. One junction end does not reproduce the germline sequence, and a read error may be involved. For the CDR3, the DNA is TGCAGTGCTAAAGGGGATGGGGCCAACGTCCGGACTTTC. Amino acids: CSAKGDGANVRTF. The rearrangement uses TRBV20-1 and TRBJ2-6; D may be TRBD1 (5 bases). CDR1 and CDR2 (germline): DFQATT, SNEGSKA (reference sequence). The CDR3 length is 13 residues.

A remark on this clonotype: The CDR3 end shows no conserved phenylalanine or tryptophan, and so a read error is likely. The gene calls are TRBV4-3 and TRBJ2-1, with D hard to call. This CDR3 contains 12 residues. Between the trimmed V and J ends, which lost 1 base and 7 bases, there was a span of 5 bases. Germline-derived CDR1 and CDR2 are LGHNA and YSLEER. The CDR3 here is CASSQGANEQFL. The CDR3 region has the DNA TGCGCCAGCAGCCAAGGGGCTAATGAGCAGTTCCTC.

The gene calls are TRBV28 and TRBJ1-2, with D possibly matching TRBD1 (5 bases). The CDR3 consists of 13 residues. Germline CDR1 reads MDHEN; CDR2 reads SYDVKM. The ends were cut back, 6 bases at V and 2 bases at J, with 10 bases in the middle. The CDR3 protein is CASRQTENYGYTF. Here the CDR3 DNA reads TGTGCCAGCAGGCAGACAGAAAACTATGGCTACACCTTC.

This clonotype was counted between two and nine times. V and J are TRBV11-2 and TRBJ2-5; no definite D call. The V gene's germline CDR1 is SGHAT and CDR2 FQNNGV. The V end lost 3 bases, the J end lost 5 bases, and 16 bases lay between the germline ends. This CDR3 comprises 15 residues. This CDR3 is CASSFGRRGGETQYF. The CDR3 DNA reads TGTGCCAGCAGCTTCGGCCGCCGAGGCGGTGAGACCCAGTACTTC.

The chain combines TRBV7-9 with TRBJ2-5, with D uncertain. TRBJ2-7 explains the end of the DNA better; the J call may be wrong. The CDR3 covers 13 residues. CDR1 is SEHNR and CDR2 is FQNEAQ in the germline V gene (reference sequence). This CDR3 reads CASSWTSAYEQYF. The CDR3 coding sequence is TGTGCCAGCAGCTGGACCTCCGCCTACGAGCAGTACTTC.

This clonotype was counted only a few times. The chain uses TRBV7-2 and TRBJ1-5; weak D call: TRBD1 (5 bases). Trimming cost V 5 bases and J 9 bases, with 20 bases left between them. The CDR3 is 15 amino acids. Germline CDR1 is SGHTA and CDR2 is FQGNSA. CDR3: CASSQGRVGVAPQHF. In DNA form, the CDR3 reads TGTGCCAGCAGCCAAGGCCGGGTGGGGGTTGCGCCCCAGCATTTT.

This clonotype turned up a few times. The V and J genes are TRBV14 and TRBJ2-7; TRBD1 matches at 7 bases. From germline, CDR1 is SGHDN and CDR2 FVKESK. V lost 4 bases, J lost 1 base, and 13 bases stayed unmatched. The CDR3 is made up of 17 amino acids. This chain's CDR3 is CASSRTYRGSLSYEQYF. DNA for the CDR3: TGTGCCAGCAGCCGAACTTACAGGGGATCCTTGTCCTACGAGCAGTACTTC.

The chain has TRBV12-3 or TRBV12-4 and TRBJ1-2, with unresolved D. Trimming removed 1 base from V and 4 bases from J, with 7 bases in between. CDR3 length: 13 amino acids. The chain's CDR3 is CASSLEVIYGYTF. The DNA for the CDR3 is TGTGCCAGCAGTTTAGAGGTGATCTATGGCTACACCTTC.

The V and J genes are TRBV20-1 and TRBJ2-7; a possible D gene is TRBD1 (7 bases). The CDR3 runs 16 residues. Per the germline V gene, CDR1 is DFQATT and CDR2 is SNEGSKA (reference sequence). V was cut by 3 bases and J by 1 base, with 19 bases left in between. Here the CDR3 reads CSASNFAGQPSYEQYF. The DNA of the CDR3 is TGCAGTGCTAGCAACTTTGCGGGACAGCCATCCTACGAGCAGTACTTC.

This clonotype was seen ten or more times. The CDR3 sequence is CASSPREIPYEQYF. The CDR3 DNA reads TGTGCCAGCAGTCCCAGAGAGATACCCTACGAGCAGTACTTC. This chain joins TRBV12-3 or TRBV12-4 and TRBJ2-7; D ambiguous. Trimming removed 5 bases at V and 2 bases at J, with 13 bases between. This CDR3 region has 14 residues.

The genes are TRBV20-1 and TRBJ2-3; no definite D call. Trimming removed 5 bases from V and 0 bases from J, with 15 bases in between. CDR1 and CDR2 (germline): DFQATT, SNEGSKA (reference sequence). The CDR3 runs 15 residues. The CDR3 loop reads CSAEKRIGSTDTQYF. The CDR3 coding sequence is TGCAGTGCTGAGAAGAGGATCGGCAGCACAGATACGCAGTATTTT.

This clonotype was counted ten times or more. The rearrangement uses TRBV27 and TRBJ2-4, with 9 bases fitting TRBD2. V gave up 7 bases and J gave up 4 bases; unmatched junction bases: 26. The CDR3 is made up of 21 amino acids. The V gene's germline CDR1 is MNHEY and CDR2 SMNVEV (reference sequence). For the CDR3, the DNA is TGTGCCAGCATGACTTTAGTGGGTATTAGCGGGAGCCCAAGGTCGAAAAACATTCAGTACTTC. This gives the protein CASMTLVGISGSPRSKNIQYF.

For this clonotype: Just one base apart from a much larger clone, this may be a read error. V and J are TRBV9 and TRBJ1-2, with 7 bases identical to TRBD1. In germline, CDR1 is SGDLS, CDR2 YYNGEE. The CDR3 extends over 16 amino acids. The CDR3 here is CASSVGQGPANYGDTF. DNA of the CDR3: TGTGCCAGCAGCGTAGGACAGGGCCCAGCTAACTATGGCGACACCTTC.

This clonotype appeared a few times. J is TRBJ1-2 and V is TRBV9; D remains ambiguous. Germline V gives CDR1 SGDLS, CDR2 YYNGEE. CDR3 length equals 15 residues. V was pared by 0 bases and J by 3 bases, with 12 bases between. The CDR3 protein is CASSVGPGRDYGYTF. In nucleotides, the CDR3 is TGTGCCAGCAGCGTAGGCCCCGGGAGGGACTATGGCTACACCTTC.

The chain couples TRBV6-6 to TRBJ1-1; 7 bases agree with TRBD1. The CDR3 runs to 15 residues. The V gene's germline CDR1 is MNHNY and CDR2 SVGAGI (reference sequence). V trimming: 5 bases; J trimming: 0 bases; junction bases outside the gene matches: 6. The CDR3 coding sequence is TGTGCCAGCAGTACGACAGGGAATATGAACACTGAAGCTTTCTTT. It codes for CASSTTGNMNTEAFF.

This clonotype has more than one count but fewer than ten. This sequence joins TRBV6-5 and TRBJ2-7, with 10 bases lining up with TRBD1. The length of the CDR3 is 15 residues. In germline, CDR1 is MNHEY, CDR2 SVGAGI. V trimming: 2 bases; J trimming: 5 bases; junction bases outside the gene matches: 6. The CDR3 DNA sequence: TGTGCCAGCAGTTACGGGGGGACAGGGGTCCACGAGCAGTACTTC. Its translation: CASSYGGTGVHEQYF.

The chain uses TRBV7-9 and TRBJ2-2; TRBD1 matches at 10 bases. The germline V gene encodes CDR1 SEHNR and CDR2 FQNEAQ (reference sequence). V shed 2 bases and J 6 bases; nucleotides not matched to a gene: 6. This CDR3 is 16 amino acids long. The CDR3 loop reads CASSLSDRGRPGELFF. DNA for the CDR3: TGTGCCAGCAGCTTAAGCGACAGGGGGCGGCCCGGGGAGCTGTTTTTT. Full variable domain (outside the CDR3, taken from reference TRBV7-9 and TRBJ2-2): DTGVSQNPRHKITKRGQNVTFRCDPISEHNRLYWYRQTLGQGPEFLTYFQNEAQLEKSRLLSDRFSAERPKGSFSTLEIQRTEQGDSAMYLCASSLSDRGRPGELFFGEGSRLTVL.